This T cell receptor (beta chain) was recovered during a study of PD-L1 blockade in urothelial cancer. Study-level background: T cells were recovered from blood samples at a median of roughly 150,000.

This clone was seen once. Other DNA sequences of this sample code for an identical CDR3. This CDR3 comprises 12 residues. Trimming stripped 2 bases from V and 4 bases from J, with 6 bases between. Germline V gene lookup returns CDR1 SGHTS and CDR2 YDEGEE. Method: immunoSEQ multiplex PCR; TCRdb's copy keeps in-frame clones and lacks some. The sample shows about 56,000 clones, 85% of them seen only once. Time point: pretreatment peripheral blood. All patients handed over anywhere from 1 to 8 samples, pretreatment and on-treatment. The sequence came from a man aged 70-80 years with urothelial cancer. V gene TRBV5-8 combines with J gene TRBJ2-5; D unclear. Material: PBMCs, obtained around atezolizumab (anti-PD-L1) treatment. The CDR3 region has the DNA TGTGCCAGCAGCTTACAACGAGAGACCCAGTACTTC. It specifies CASSLQRETQYF. Looking up the rest from reference TRBV5-8 and TRBJ2-5 gives the full variable domain: EAGVTQSPTHLIKTRGQQATLRCSPISGHTSVYWYQQALGLGLQFLLWYDEGEERNRGNFPPRFSGRQFPNYSSELNVNALELEDSALYLCASSLQRETQYFGPGTRLLVL.